The 20 T cell receptor beta chains reported below all come from one sample, sequenced in a study of T cells in localized non-small cell lung cancer. TCRdb keeps only in-frame clones here, not all; method: immunoSEQ multiplex PCR. The table shows 2,800 or so clones, with over 25% occurring only once. The sequenced sample was lung tumor tissue, obtained before any cancer treatment. The receptors come from a male donor older than 55 with stage II squamous cell lung carcinoma.

This chain uses TRBV7-8 with TRBJ2-2; D gene uncertain. V lost 4 bases and J 2 bases, leaving 5 bases between the germline ends. Germline assignment: CDR1 SGHVS and CDR2 FQNEAQ. The CDR3 has 13 amino acids. The CDR3 spells CASSSVNTGELFF. The CDR3 nucleotides are TGTGCCAGCAGCTCTGTCAACACCGGGGAGCTGTTTTTT.

The rearrangement uses TRBV19 and TRBJ2-3; D is uncertain. CDR3 length: 14 amino acids. In germline, CDR1 is LNHDA, CDR2 SQIVND (reference sequence). The ends were cut back, 6 bases at V and 1 base at J, with 11 bases in the middle. This chain's CDR3 is CASRSGYGTDTQYF. CDR3 coding DNA: TGTGCCAGTAGATCCGGGTACGGCACAGATACGCAGTATTTT.

There are a few counts of this clone. This chain links TRBV12-2 with TRBJ1-6; the table calls TRBD1, which could not be checked here. TRBV12-2 is designated a pseudogene. The CDR3 spans 16 residues. CDR3 region: CASRFEGGQGNSPLHF. The CDR3 nucleotides are TGTGCAAGTCGCTTCGAGGGGGGACAGGGTAATTCACCCCTCCACTTT.

The CDR3 nucleotides read TGCAGCGTTGAAACCCAGGGCAGGGGGGAGCTGTTTTTT. This translates into CSVETQGRGELFF. The chain has TRBV29-1 and TRBJ2-2; possibly TRBD1 for D (5 bases). V was clipped by 2 bases and J by 8 bases, with 12 bases between them. CDR3 length: 13 amino acids. Germline V gives CDR1 SQVTM, CDR2 ANQGSEA.

The chain has TRBV18 and TRBJ1-1; maybe TRBD1 (6 bases). Germline CDR1 is KGHSH and CDR2 is LQKENI. V was shortened by 5 bases and J by 3 bases, with 19 bases between the two germline ends. The CDR3 loop spans 16 amino acids. Written as DNA, the CDR3 is TGTGCCAGCTCATCGCTCCGTAGGGGGGCAGACACTGAAGCTTTCTTT. It specifies CASSSLRRGADTEAFF. Combining the CDR3 with reference TRBV18 and TRBJ1-1 gives the whole variable domain NAGVMQNPRHLVRRRGQEARLRCSPMKGHSHVYWYRQLPEEGLKFMVYLQKENIIDESGMPKERFSAEFPKEGPSILRIQQVVRGDSAAYFCASSSLRRGADTEAFFGQGTRLTVV.

The rearrangement links TRBV6-8 to TRBJ1-1; D is uncertain. The CDR3 contains 13 residues. V gave up 5 bases and J gave up 4 bases, with 11 bases separating them. The germline V gene has CDR1 MNHGY and CDR2 SAAAGT. For the CDR3, the DNA is TGTGCCAGCAGTGACAAGGAAAGCACTGAAGCTTTCTTT. Translating gives CASSDKESTEAFF.

This chain links TRBV5-1 with TRBJ2-1, with 8 bases fitting TRBD2. V lost 0 bases and J lost 6; bases outside the gene matches: 2. The CDR3 consists of 14 residues. Germline assignment: CDR1 SGHRS and CDR2 YFSETQ. The CDR3 reads CASSLAGTSNEQFF. The CDR3 DNA is TGCGCCAGCAGCTTGGCCGGGACTAGCAATGAGCAGTTCTTC.

The V and J genes are TRBV18 and TRBJ1-1; no clear D gene. CDR1 is KGHSH, CDR2 LQKENI, per germline. Trimming cost V 7 bases and J 5 bases, with 20 bases left between them. CDR3 length: 15 amino acids. The CDR3 protein is CASFSRVDGATEAFF. CDR3 in DNA: TGTGCCAGCTTCTCGCGGGTAGACGGAGCGACTGAAGCTTTCTTT.

This clone was observed many times. The chain is built from TRBV11-3 and TRBJ1-4, with D uncertain. Trimming removed 5 bases from V and 4 bases from J, with 11 bases in between. The germline gives CDR1 SGHNT, CDR2 YENEEA. The CDR3 totals 14 residues. The CDR3 region has the DNA TGTGCCAGCAGCGCAACAGTAATTAATGAAAAACTGTTTTTT. It yields the protein CASSATVINEKLFF.

The rearrangement links TRBV6-8 to TRBJ1-1; D unresolved. V gave up 2 bases and J gave up 2 bases, with 6 bases separating them. Germline values: CDR1 MNHGY, CDR2 SAAAGT. The CDR3 totals 13 residues. CDR3 amino acids: CASSYEGNTEAFF. CDR3 DNA sequence: TGTGCCAGCAGTTACGAGGGAAACACTGAAGCTTTCTTT.

This sequence joins TRBV11-3 and TRBJ2-3, with D uncertain. V lost 1 base to trimming and J lost 0 bases, with 5 bases between them. The length of the CDR3 is 14 residues. The germline V gene encodes CDR1 SGHNT and CDR2 YENEEA. CDR3 DNA sequence: TGTGCCAGCAGCTTAGGAACTAGCACAGATACGCAGTATTTT. It codes for CASSLGTSTDTQYF.

This clone is medium-sized (0.01 to 0.1%) by share. The rearrangement joins TRBV9 to TRBJ2-6; D ambiguous. With 5 bases removed from V and 3 bases from J, the gap between germline ends came to 9 bases. CDR3 length: 14 residues. The germline gives CDR1 SGDLS, CDR2 YYNGEE. The CDR3 region is CASRREVGANVLTF. CDR3 nucleotides: TGTGCCAGCAGGCGAGAGGTTGGGGCCAACGTCCTGACTTTC.

This clone was seen more than once but under ten times. The V call is TRBV28, the J call TRBJ2-4, with 8 bases lining up with TRBD1. CDR1 is MDHEN, CDR2 SYDVKM, per germline. CDR3 length: 16 amino acids. After removal of 6 bases from V and 3 bases from J, the junction contained 10 bases not matched to a gene. The DNA of the CDR3 is TGTGCCAGCAGCTTGTCAGGGGGCAAGGTCAAAAACATTCAGTACTTC. Translated: CASSLSGGKVKNIQYF.

The chain has TRBV14 and TRBJ2-1; D may be TRBD1 or TRBD2 (6 bases each). Germline V CDR1 and CDR2: SGHDN, FVKESK. V shed 0 bases and J shed 4 bases, with 10 bases lying between them. The CDR3 length is 15 residues. This chain's CDR3 is CASSQEGGYYNEQFF. For the CDR3, the DNA is TGTGCCAGCAGCCAAGAGGGGGGCTATTACAATGAGCAGTTCTTC.

The chain uses TRBV11-3 and TRBJ2-2; 11 bases map to TRBD1. CDR3 length: 17 residues. Trimming at V came to 5 bases and at J to 6 bases, leaving 11 bases not matched to a gene. Germline assignment: CDR1 SGHNT and CDR2 YENEEA. CDR3: CASSQGPGQGVSGELFF. Here the CDR3 DNA reads TGTGCCAGCAGCCAAGGGCCGGGACAGGGGGTTTCCGGGGAGCTGTTTTTT. Full variable domain (outside the CDR3, taken from reference TRBV11-3 and TRBJ2-2): EAGVVQSPRYKIIEKKQPVAFWCNPISGHNTLYWYLQNLGQGPELLIRYENEEAVDDSQLPKDRFSAERLKGVDSTLKIQPAELGDSAVYLCASSQGPGQGVSGELFFGEGSRLTVL.

The rearrangement uses TRBV26 and TRBJ1-2; TRBD1 is the table's D call and was not checked against the DNA. TRBV26 is a documented pseudogene. This CDR3 has 15 amino acids. DNA of the CDR3: TGTGCCAGCAGTTCATCTACAGGGAAGGGCTATGGCTACACCTTC. Protein sequence: CASSSSTGKGYGYTF.

The chain employs TRBV14 and TRBJ2-2, with a possible D match to TRBD2 (6 bases). Germline-derived CDR1 and CDR2 are SGHDN and FVKESK. V gave up 4 bases and J gave up 4 bases, with 13 bases separating them. This CDR3 is 15 amino acids long. Here the CDR3 DNA reads TGTGCCAGCAGCCTTTATATGGGGGGCACCGGGGAGCTGTTTTTT. Residues: CASSLYMGGTGELFF.

This clone was counted between two and nine times. The chain links TRBV6-8 to TRBJ2-1, with D possibly being TRBD1 or TRBD2 (5 bases each). The germline V and J ends were trimmed by 5 bases and 9 bases, with 11 bases remaining between them. CDR1 MNHGY and CDR2 SAAAGT come from the germline V gene. The CDR3 is 12 amino acids. DNA for the CDR3: TGTGCCAGCAGTGTAGAGAGGGGTGAGCAGTTCTTC. Translating it yields CASSVERGEQFF.

V usage is TRBV9 and J usage is TRBJ2-7; possibly TRBD1 for D (5 bases). CDR3 length equals 12 residues. The germline V gene has CDR1 SGDLS and CDR2 YYNGEE. The V end was cut by 10 bases, the J end by 1 base, with 12 bases between. DNA for the CDR3: TGTGCCCTACGACAGTCATCCTACGAGCAGTACTTC. Its protein is CALRQSSYEQYF. The whole variable domain, remainder taken from reference TRBV9 and TRBJ2-7, is DSGVTQTPKHLITATGQRVTLRCSPRSGDLSVYWYQQSLDQGLQFLIQYYNGEERAKGNILERFSAQQFPDLHSELNLSSLELGDSALYFCALRQSSYEQYFGPGTRLTVT.

A few counts support this clone. The chain employs TRBV5-1 and TRBJ1-1; D perhaps matches TRBD1 (5 bases). The CDR3 length is 14 residues. Germline V gives CDR1 SGHRS, CDR2 YFSETQ. V dropped 7 bases and J dropped 3 bases, with 16 bases sitting between them. This CDR3 is CASRRGVYDTEAFF. CDR3 coding DNA: TGCGCCAGCCGAAGGGGCGTTTATGACACTGAAGCTTTCTTT.